Described below is a single TCR beta chain sequence and its context. What it recognizes is unknown. The CDR3 extends over 12 amino acids. V was clipped by 5 bases and J by 3 bases, with 7 bases between them. The germline V gene encodes CDR1 LGHNA and CDR2 YNFKEQ. Some clones are missing from TCRdb's copy, which holds only in-frame ones; the method was immunoSEQ multiplex PCR. The profile shows fewer than 150,000 clones, around 71% of them singletons. The sample is drawn from a study of shared clonotypes between healthy human individuals. Study context: CD4 naive and CD4 memory each took three plates per donor, while CD8 naive took two and CD8 memory one.

Overall study findings and caveats: Generation probability values for non-shared clonotypes were lower than those for clonotypes shared by all four donors.

The sequence was collected from a woman aged 25 to 39 in good health. The rearrangement links TRBV4-2 to TRBJ1-2; D might be TRBD1 (5 bases). Source material: memory CD8+ T cells sorted from blood. The subset: CD45RO+ cells pooled with CCR7-negative TemRA cells. The CDR3 reads CASSLGHYGYTF. The CDR3 DNA sequence: TGTGCCAGCAGCTTGGGACACTATGGCTACACCTTC.